Shown below are 16 T cell receptor beta chains from a single sample sequenced in a study of blood T cell repertoires in COVID-19 (dated by TCRdb to 2018 to 2020). Library preparation was by the immunoSEQ multiplex PCR assay. TCRdb limited this immuneACCESS table to in-frame rearrangements with V and J called. A share of clones is missing; checked studies link under half to unresolved V genes, and the rest is unexplained. This sample gives about 74,000 clones in total; 70% to 90% of them show up just once. The top ten clonotypes cover around 2.8% of the sample. The sequenced sample consisted of peripheral blood. Receptors were obtained from a man between 65 and 85 years old with active or convalescent COVID-19.

This chain joins TRBV10-2 and TRBJ1-5; D is ambiguous. The CDR3 sequence is 12 residues long. The ends were cut back, 6 bases at V and 5 bases at J, with 8 bases in the middle. The germline V gene has CDR1 WSHSY and CDR2 SAAADI. As DNA, the CDR3 is TGCGCCAGCAGAGATGGAGATCAGCCCCAGCATTTT. This codes for CASRDGDQPQHF.

The chain is built from TRBV28 and TRBJ1-4; the D gene is possibly TRBD1 (5 bases). Per germline, CDR1 MDHEN and CDR2 SYDVKM. The CDR3 is 15 residues long. V dropped 5 bases and J dropped 3 bases, with 13 bases sitting between them. The CDR3 coding sequence is TGTGCCAGCAGTGTCGACAGTAGGGCTAATGAAAAACTGTTTTTT. It yields the protein CASSVDSRANEKLFF.

This chain links TRBV18 with TRBJ2-1, with 9 bases that match TRBD1. This CDR3 spans 15 amino acids. From germline, CDR1 is KGHSH and CDR2 LQKENI. V shed 4 bases, J shed 3 bases, and the junction held 4 bases outside the gene matches. The CDR3 here is CASSLSTGGYNEQFF. CDR3 DNA sequence: TGTGCCAGCTCACTATCGACAGGGGGCTACAATGAGCAGTTCTTC.

V and J are TRBV11-2 and TRBJ1-6; 7 bases align to TRBD1. Trimming at V came to 0 bases and at J to 6 bases, leaving 11 bases not matched to a gene. This CDR3 is built from 18 residues. Germline V CDR1 and CDR2: SGHAT, FQNNGV. The CDR3 spells CASSLDPGRGATNSPLHF. The CDR3 DNA sequence: TGTGCCAGCAGCTTAGATCCAGGCAGGGGGGCTACTAATTCACCCCTCCACTTT.

This sequence joins TRBV19 and TRBJ2-3, with a tentative D call TRBD2 (6 bases). The CDR3 has 14 residues. The germline V gene has CDR1 LNHDA and CDR2 SQIVND (reference sequence). V was pared by 6 bases and J by 4 bases, with 14 bases between. The CDR3 loop reads CASSAGGGADTQYF. The DNA for the CDR3 is TGTGCCAGTAGCGCCGGTGGCGGGGCAGATACGCAGTATTTT.

This chain connects TRBV6-6 to TRBJ2-2, with TRBD1 as a possible D gene (5 bases). V shed 4 bases and J shed 0 bases, with 9 bases lying between them. The CDR3 sequence is 15 residues long. The V gene's germline CDR1 is MNHNY and CDR2 SVGAGI (reference sequence). The CDR3 DNA follows: TGTGCCAGCAGTTGGGGCTCGCCGAACACCGGGGAGCTGTTTTTT. This gives the protein CASSWGSPNTGELFF.

The chain has TRBV5-1 and TRBJ2-1; the D gene is possibly TRBD2 (5 bases). There are 16 residues in the CDR3. Per germline, CDR1 SGHRS and CDR2 YFSETQ. V was clipped by 4 bases and J by 0 bases, with 14 bases between them. The DNA for the CDR3 is TGCGCCAGCAGCCCCGGCCTGGGGAGCTCCTACAATGAGCAGTTCTTC. As protein: CASSPGLGSSYNEQFF. The full variable domain, completed using reference TRBV5-1 and TRBJ2-1, is KAGVTQTPRYLIKTRGQQVTLSCSPISGHRSVSWYQQTPGQGLQFLFEYFSETQRNKGNFPGRFSGRQFSNSRSEMNVSTLELGDSALYLCASSPGLGSSYNEQFFGPGTRLTVL.

The chain has TRBV6-5 and TRBJ1-2; D may be TRBD1 (6 bases). Germline V CDR1 and CDR2: MNHEY, SVGAGI. V was cut by 6 bases and J by 3 bases, with 11 bases left in between. CDR3 length equals 13 residues. The CDR3 protein is CASRNRVDYGYTF. As DNA, the CDR3 is TGTGCCAGCAGAAACAGGGTCGACTATGGCTACACCTTC.

The genes are TRBV7-9 and TRBJ1-3, with TRBD1 matching over 10 bases. The ends lost 5 bases at V and 4 bases at J; junction bases unmatched: 8. The V gene's germline CDR1 is SEHNR and CDR2 FQNEAQ (reference sequence). The CDR3 consists of 16 residues. CDR3 loop: CASSETGGASGNTIYF. The CDR3 DNA sequence: TGTGCCAGCAGCGAGACAGGGGGCGCGAGCGGAAACACCATATATTTT.

The CDR3 nucleotides are TGTGCCAGCAGCCAGACAGGGACTAGCACAGATACGCAGTATTTT. Its protein is CASSQTGTSTDTQYF. The chain recombines TRBV7-3 with TRBJ2-3; the D gene is possibly TRBD1 (7 bases). Trimming pared 5 bases from V and 0 bases from J, leaving 12 bases between. The germline V gene encodes CDR1 SGHTA and CDR2 FQGTGA. The CDR3 is 15 amino acids.

This clone was detected a few times. The chain combines TRBV5-1 with TRBJ1-1; 10 nucleotides agree with TRBD1. Germline trimming cut 3 bases from V and 1 base from J; bases unmatched to any gene: 0. Germline-derived CDR1 and CDR2 are SGHRS and YFSETQ. This CDR3 is 14 amino acids long. The chain's CDR3 is CASSWTGGNTEAFF. For the CDR3, the DNA is TGCGCCAGCAGCTGGACAGGGGGGAACACTGAAGCTTTCTTT.

This clone occurred once. The chain employs TRBV30 and TRBJ1-2, with a tentative D call TRBD1 (5 bases). The V end was cut by 3 bases, the J end by 4 bases, with 12 bases between. The CDR3 totals 13 residues. Germline V gives CDR1 GTSNPN, CDR2 SVGIG (reference sequence). CDR3 region: CAWSGTGIYGYTF. CDR3 DNA: TGTGCCTGGAGCGGAACAGGAATCTATGGCTACACCTTC.

The chain carries TRBV19 and TRBJ2-4; a possible D gene is TRBD1 (6 bases). The germline gives CDR1 LNHDA, CDR2 SQIVND (reference sequence). The V end was cut by 5 bases, the J end by 6 bases, with 11 bases between. CDR3 length equals 13 residues. The CDR3 DNA sequence: TGTGCCAGTAGTCCTTCAGGGGCAAACATTCAGTACTTC. Its translation: CASSPSGANIQYF.

V gene TRBV2 combines with J gene TRBJ1-2; D remains unclear. The germline V gene encodes CDR1 SNHLY and CDR2 FYNNEI. The CDR3 consists of 13 residues. Trimming stripped 2 bases from V and 2 bases from J, with 6 bases between. Written as DNA, the CDR3 is TGTGCCAGCAGTGAACTCTTAAACTATGGCTACACCTTC. This codes for CASSELLNYGYTF.

The chain is built from TRBV13 and TRBJ2-3; TRBD1 matches at 7 bases. This CDR3 region has 15 residues. The junction had 13 bases not matched to a gene; V was cut back by 5 bases and J by 8 bases. Germline V gives CDR1 PRHDT, CDR2 FYEKMQ (reference sequence). CDR3 region: CASSVTDRLRATQYF. CDR3 DNA sequence: TGTGCCAGCAGCGTCACGGACAGGCTAAGGGCTACGCAGTATTTT.

The CDR3, as DNA: TGCGCCAGCAGCGCCGGGGACAGGGGAATTGAAGCTTTCTTT. Translation: CASSAGDRGIEAFF. V and J are TRBV5-1 and TRBJ1-1; TRBD1 aligns across 10 bases. Germline CDR1 and CDR2: SGHRS and YFSETQ. Trimming took 4 bases from V and 7 from J; bases not matched to a gene: 7. This CDR3 is 14 amino acids long.